This T cell receptor (beta chain) originates from a study of cytomegalovirus exposure and HLA in healthy donors. Study-level information: There were some 81 million unique TCRs (from HLA-typed donors) in an early data release. Whole-study results and caveats: Later work found that TCR association rates differed between HLA loci; DRB1 had the most and HLA-C the fewest. Some TCR beta chains (over 150 of them) were listed as cytomegalovirus-associated.

Regarding this clone: What it recognizes is unknown.

PCR employed 60 Vbeta and 13 Jbeta primers. Produced via immunoSEQ multiplex PCR; TCRdb's table is partial and in-frame only. The sample lists around 170,000 clones, 80% occurring once. The CDR3 has 17 amino acids. The junction had 9 bases not matched to a gene; V was cut back by 0 bases and J by 7 bases. Germline CDR1 is SGDLS and CDR2 is YYNGEE. V gene TRBV9 combines with J gene TRBJ2-2; 10 bases are shared with TRBD2. The clonotype comes from a man aged 35-49 years in good health and CMV-seronegative. Specimen: PBMCs. The CDR3 region has the DNA TGTGCCAGCAGCGTAGGCCAGCGGGAGGGCCGAAGCGGGGAGCTGTTTTTT. Its protein is CASSVGQREGRSGELFF.